The sequence of this TCR beta chain was determined in a study of T cell repertoires in cytomegalovirus infection. At the level of the study: It can be stated that public TCR beta signatures indicated CMV infection as well as a matching HLA type.

This clonotype was counted many times. The CDR3 totals 16 residues. The V and J ends lost 2 bases and 0 bases respectively, with 10 bases between them. TCRdb analysed the reads with MiXCR anew, one entry per CDR3 protein. The sample consists of around 450,000 distinct CDR3 sequences, 25% to 40% of them appearing once. The sequencing input was PBMCs. The sequence was collected from a human donor in good health (CMV status not recorded). Some clones in this sample may be carry-over from other donors' samples. The rearrangement links TRBV12-3 or TRBV12-4 to TRBJ1-4; D gene ambiguous. The CDR3 reads CASSLWQPATNEKLFF. CDR3 in DNA: TGTGCCAGCAGTTTATGGCAGCCAGCAACTAATGAAAAACTGTTTTTT.